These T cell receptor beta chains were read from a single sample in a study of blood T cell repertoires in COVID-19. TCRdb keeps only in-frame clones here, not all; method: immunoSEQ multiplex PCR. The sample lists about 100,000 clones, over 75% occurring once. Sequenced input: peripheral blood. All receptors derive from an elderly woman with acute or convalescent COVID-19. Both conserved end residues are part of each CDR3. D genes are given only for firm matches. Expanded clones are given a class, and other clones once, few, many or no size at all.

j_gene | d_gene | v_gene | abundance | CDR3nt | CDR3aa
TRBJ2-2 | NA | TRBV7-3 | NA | TGTGCCAGCAGCTTAATCGGACAGAACACCGGGGAGCTGTTTTTT | CASSLIGQNTGELFF
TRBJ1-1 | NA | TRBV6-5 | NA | TGTGCCAGCAGTTACGGGACATACTTTGAAGCTTTCTTT | CASSYGTYFEAFF
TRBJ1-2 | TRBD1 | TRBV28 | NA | TGTGCCAGCAGAACTTCCGGGACAGGGTACGCAAGTGGCTACACCTTC | CASRTSGTGYASGYTF
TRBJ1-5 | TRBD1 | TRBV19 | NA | TGTGCCAGTAGTACACGGGGACAGACTAGCAATCAGCCCCAGCATTTT | CASSTRGQTSNQPQHF
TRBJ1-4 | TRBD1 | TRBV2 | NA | TGTGCCACCCTATGGGACAGCCAAGGGGAAAAACTGTTTTTT | CATLWDSQGEKLFF
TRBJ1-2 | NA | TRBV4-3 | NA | TGCGCCAGCAGCCAAGGAGGGTCGGGTAATTATGGCTACACCTTC | CASSQGGSGNYGYTF
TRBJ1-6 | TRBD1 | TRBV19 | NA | TGTGCCAGTAGTTCGACAGGGGCCAATTCACCCCTCCACTTT | CASSSTGANSPLHF
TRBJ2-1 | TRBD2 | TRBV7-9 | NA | TGTGCCAGCAGCCTGGGGAGGGGAGTGTACAATGAGCAGTTCTTC | CASSLGRGVYNEQFF
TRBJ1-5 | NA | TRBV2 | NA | TGTGCCAGCAGTGTCAGGGGCTATAGCAATCAGCCCCAGCATTTT | CASSVRGYSNQPQHF
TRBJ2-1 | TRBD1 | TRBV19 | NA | TGTGCCAGTAGTATAGGACAGGGTGGAAATGAGCAGTTCTTC | CASSIGQGGNEQFF
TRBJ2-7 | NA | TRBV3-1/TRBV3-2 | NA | TGTGCCAGCAGCCAAGTGGGGGGCGAGCAGTACTTC | CASSQVGGEQYF
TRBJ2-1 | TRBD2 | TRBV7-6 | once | TGTGCCAGCAGCTATAGCGGGTTGTACAATGAGCAGTTCTTC | CASSYSGLYNEQFF
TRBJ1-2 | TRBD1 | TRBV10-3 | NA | TGTGCCATCAGCGCGGACAGGGAGGGCTATGGCTACACCTTC | CAISADREGYGYTF
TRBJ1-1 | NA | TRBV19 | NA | TGTGCCAGTAGTATAGATATGAACACTGAAGCTTTCTTT | CASSIDMNTEAFF
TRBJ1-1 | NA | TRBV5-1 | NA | TGCGCCAGCAGCGCGGGCGGGCGCGGGACTGAAGCTTTCTTT | CASSAGGRGTEAFF
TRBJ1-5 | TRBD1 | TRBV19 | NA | TGTGCCAGTAGTTACTCTCGGACAGGGGTTAGCAATCAGCCCCAGCATTTT | CASSYSRTGVSNQPQHF
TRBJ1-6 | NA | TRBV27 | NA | TGTGCCAGCAGGTGGGGAGGATCCCGGGATTCACCCCTCCACTTT | CASRWGGSRDSPLHF
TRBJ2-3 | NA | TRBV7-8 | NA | TGTGCCAGCAGCTTAGCGGAGGCCACAGATACGCAGTATTTT | CASSLAEATDTQYF
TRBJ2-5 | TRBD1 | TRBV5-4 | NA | TGTGCCAGCAGCAGAGGAGGACAGGGGCAAGAGACCCAGTACTTC | CASSRGGQGQETQYF
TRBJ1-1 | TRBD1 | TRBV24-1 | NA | TGTGCCACCAGTGATCAAGGACAGGGAGGGCCTTGGAACACTGAAGCTTTCTTT | CATSDQGQGGPWNTEAFF
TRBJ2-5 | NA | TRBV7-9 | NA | TGTGCCAGCACTTTATATGGGGGCCCAGGGGAGACCCAGTACTTC | CASTLYGGPGETQYF
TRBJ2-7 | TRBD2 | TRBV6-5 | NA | TGTGCCAGCCGGACTAGCGGGTACTACGAGCAGTACTTC | CASRTSGYYEQYF
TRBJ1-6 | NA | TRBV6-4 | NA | TGTGCCAGCAGTGACTCAAGGACAGTTAATTCACCCCTCCACTTT | CASSDSRTVNSPLHF
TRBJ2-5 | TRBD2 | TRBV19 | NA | TGTGCCAGCCAGAACCTCGTAGCGGGCCAAGAGACCCAGTACTTC | CASQNLVAGQETQYF
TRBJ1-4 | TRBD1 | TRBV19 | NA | TGTGCCAGTAGTCCCGGCGGACAGGATAATGAAAAACTGTTTTTT | CASSPGGQDNEKLFF
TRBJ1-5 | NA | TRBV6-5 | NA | TGTGCCAGCAGCGCACTTTCGGCCGGAGGTCAGCCCCAGCATTTT | CASSALSAGGQPQHF
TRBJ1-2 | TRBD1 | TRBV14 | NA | TGTGCCAGCAGCCAAGTAGGGACAGGGGGCGATGGCTACACCTTC | CASSQVGTGGDGYTF
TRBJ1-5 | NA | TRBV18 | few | TGTGCCAGCTCACCAGTTGGGGCAGGGCAGCCCCAGCATTTT | CASSPVGAGQPQHF
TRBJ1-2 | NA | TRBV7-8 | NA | TGTGCCAGCAGCGACAGGCTTATCTATGGCTACACCTTC | CASSDRLIYGYTF
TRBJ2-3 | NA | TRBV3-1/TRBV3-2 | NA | TGTGCCAGCAGCCAAGGTTTCGCGGGGGCCGCAGATACGCAGTATTTT | CASSQGFAGAADTQYF
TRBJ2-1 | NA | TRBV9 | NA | TGTGCCAGCAGCGTAGGGTACGCCAGCTCCTACAATGAGCAGTTCTTC | CASSVGYASSYNEQFF
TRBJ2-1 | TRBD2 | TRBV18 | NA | TGTGCCAGCTCATCTGGACTAGCGGGGGGACCGAACAATGAGCAGTTCTTC | CASSSGLAGGPNNEQFF
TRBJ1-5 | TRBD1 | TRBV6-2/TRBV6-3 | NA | TGTGCCAGCAGTTGGACAGGGGATCAGCCCCAGCATTTT | CASSWTGDQPQHF
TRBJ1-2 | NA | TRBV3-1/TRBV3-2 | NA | TGTGCCAGCAGCCAAGAAGGACAGAAAGCTAACTATGGCTACACCTTC | CASSQEGQKANYGYTF
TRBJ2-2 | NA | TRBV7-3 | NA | TGTGCCAGCAGCTTAACGGTCGGAGCGGGTGGCACCGGGGAGCTGTTTTTT | CASSLTVGAGGTGELFF
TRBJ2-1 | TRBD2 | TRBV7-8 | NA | TGTGCCAGCAGCTTACAACTAGCGGGGGCGGACTACAATGAGCAGTTCTTC | CASSLQLAGADYNEQFF
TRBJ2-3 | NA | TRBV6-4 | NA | TGTGCCAGCAGTGACTCCGGGGGGCTCACAGATACGCAGTATTTT | CASSDSGGLTDTQYF
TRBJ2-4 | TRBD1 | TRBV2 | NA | TGTGCCAGCAGTGAGACAGGGATTTTGAAAAACATTCAGTACTTC | CASSETGILKNIQYF
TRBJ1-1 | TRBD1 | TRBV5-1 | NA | TGCGCCAGCAGCCGGACAGGGGACACTGAAGCTTTCTTT | CASSRTGDTEAFF
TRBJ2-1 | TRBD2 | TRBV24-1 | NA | TGTGCCACCAGTGCCGGGGGGGGTTTGGATGAGCAGTTCTTC | CATSAGGGLDEQFF
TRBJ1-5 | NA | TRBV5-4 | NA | TGTGCCACTACTGACAGCTATAGCAATCAGCCCCAGCATTTT | CATTDSYSNQPQHF
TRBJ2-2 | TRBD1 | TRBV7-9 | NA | TGTGCCAGCAGCTCACCGGGACAGGGGTTCGGGGAGCTGTTTTTT | CASSSPGQGFGELFF
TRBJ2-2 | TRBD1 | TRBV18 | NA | TGTGCCAGCTCACCACGGGACAGGGAGCCCGGGGAGCTGTTTTTT | CASSPRDREPGELFF
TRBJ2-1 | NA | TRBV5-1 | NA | TGCGCCAGCAGCTTGGGTTCCGGGGACTACAATGAGCAGTTCTTC | CASSLGSGDYNEQFF
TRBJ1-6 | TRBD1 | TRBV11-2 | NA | TGTGCCAGCAGCACGTACAGGGGGCGGAATTCACCCCTCCACTTT | CASSTYRGRNSPLHF
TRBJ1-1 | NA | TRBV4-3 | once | TGCGCCAGCAGCCAGTCCAGGGGTTTGAGTACTGAAGCTTTCTTT | CASSQSRGLSTEAFF
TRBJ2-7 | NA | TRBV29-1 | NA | TGCAGCGTTGGGAACAGGGTGGGCTCCTACGAGCAGTACTTC | CSVGNRVGSYEQYF
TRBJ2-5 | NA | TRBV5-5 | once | TGTGCCAGCAGCTCGGTATTTCAAGAGACCCAGTACTTC | CASSSVFQETQYF
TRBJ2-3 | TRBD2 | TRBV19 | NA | TGTGCCAGTAGTATGCTAGCGGAGACCACAGATACGCAGTATTTT | CASSMLAETTDTQYF
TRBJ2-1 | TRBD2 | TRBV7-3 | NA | TGTGCCAGCAGCTTAACCGGCGGGGGATCCTACAATGAGCAGTTCTTC | CASSLTGGGSYNEQFF
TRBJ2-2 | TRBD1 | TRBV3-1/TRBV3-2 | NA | TGTGCCAGCAGCAATTTACAGGGGGGTGGAACCGGGGAGCTGTTTTTT | CASSNLQGGGTGELFF
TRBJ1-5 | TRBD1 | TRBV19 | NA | TGTGCCACGAACAGGGGTGGAAGCAATCAGCCCCAGCATTTT | CATNRGGSNQPQHF
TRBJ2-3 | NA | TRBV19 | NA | TGTGCCAGTAGTATAATGGACAGCCTCACAGATACGCAGTATTTT | CASSIMDSLTDTQYF
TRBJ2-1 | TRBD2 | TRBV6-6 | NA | TGTGCCAGCAGTTACTCCGGACTAGCGGATCACAATGAGCAGTTCTTC | CASSYSGLADHNEQFF
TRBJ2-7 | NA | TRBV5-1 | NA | TGCGCCAGCAGCTCCGGGACTCTTCGCTCCTACGAGCAGTACTTC | CASSSGTLRSYEQYF
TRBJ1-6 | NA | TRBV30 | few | TGTGCCTGGAACCTCATACCCATGTACACGTCACCCCTCCACTTT | CAWNLIPMYTSPLHF
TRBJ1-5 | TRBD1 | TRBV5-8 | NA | TGTGCCAGCAGCCTTTGGACAGGGGGCATCAACAATCAGCCCCAGCATTTT | CASSLWTGGINNQPQHF
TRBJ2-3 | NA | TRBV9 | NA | TGTGCCAGCAGCGTAGAACAGAACACAGATACGCAGTATTTT | CASSVEQNTDTQYF
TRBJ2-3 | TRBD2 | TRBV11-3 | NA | TGTGCCAGCAGTTACGGGGGGGCCCCAGATACGCAGTATTTT | CASSYGGAPDTQYF